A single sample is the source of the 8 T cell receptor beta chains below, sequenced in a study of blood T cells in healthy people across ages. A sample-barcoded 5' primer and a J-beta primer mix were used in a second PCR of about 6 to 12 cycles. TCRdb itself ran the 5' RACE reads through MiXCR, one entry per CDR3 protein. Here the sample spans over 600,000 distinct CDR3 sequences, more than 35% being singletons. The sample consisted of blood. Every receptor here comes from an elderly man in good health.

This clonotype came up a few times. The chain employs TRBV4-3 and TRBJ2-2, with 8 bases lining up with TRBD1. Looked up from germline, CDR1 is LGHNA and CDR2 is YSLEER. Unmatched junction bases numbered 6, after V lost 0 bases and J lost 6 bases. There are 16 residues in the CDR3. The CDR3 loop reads CASSQDTPGGPGELFF. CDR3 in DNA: TGCGCCAGCAGCCAAGATACCCCAGGGGGCCCCGGGGAGCTGTTTTTT.

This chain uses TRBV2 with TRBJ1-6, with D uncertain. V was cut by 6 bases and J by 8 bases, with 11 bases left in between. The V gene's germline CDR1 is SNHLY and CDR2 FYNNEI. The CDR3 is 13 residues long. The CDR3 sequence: CASRWIGDSPLHF. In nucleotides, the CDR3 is TGTGCCAGCAGATGGATTGGGGATTCACCCCTCCACTTT.

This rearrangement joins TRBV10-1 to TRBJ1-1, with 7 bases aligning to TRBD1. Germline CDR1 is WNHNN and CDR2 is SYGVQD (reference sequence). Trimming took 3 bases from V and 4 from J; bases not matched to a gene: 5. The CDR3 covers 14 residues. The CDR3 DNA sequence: TGCGCCAGCAGTGAAGGGGGCGGGAGCACTGAAGCTTTCTTT. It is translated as CASSEGGGSTEAFF.

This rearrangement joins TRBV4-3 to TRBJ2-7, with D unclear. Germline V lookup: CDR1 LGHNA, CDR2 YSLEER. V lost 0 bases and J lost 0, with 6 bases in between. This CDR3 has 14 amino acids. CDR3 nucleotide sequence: TGCGCCAGCAGCCAAGATCTCTACTCCTACGAGCAGTACTTC. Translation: CASSQDLYSYEQYF.

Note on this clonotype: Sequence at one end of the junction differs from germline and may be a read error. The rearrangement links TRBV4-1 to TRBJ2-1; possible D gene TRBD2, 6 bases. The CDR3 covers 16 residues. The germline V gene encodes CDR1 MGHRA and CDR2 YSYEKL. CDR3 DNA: TGCGCCAGCAGCCAGGGGGGACCGGCAGCTAACAATGGGCAGTTCTTC. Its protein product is CASSQGGPAANNGQFF.

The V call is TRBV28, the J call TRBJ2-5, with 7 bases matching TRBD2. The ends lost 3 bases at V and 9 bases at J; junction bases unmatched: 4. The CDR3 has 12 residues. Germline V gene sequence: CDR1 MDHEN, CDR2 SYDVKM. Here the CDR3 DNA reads TGTGCCAGCAGTTTGCAGGGAGGGGCCCAGTACTTC. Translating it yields CASSLQGGAQYF.

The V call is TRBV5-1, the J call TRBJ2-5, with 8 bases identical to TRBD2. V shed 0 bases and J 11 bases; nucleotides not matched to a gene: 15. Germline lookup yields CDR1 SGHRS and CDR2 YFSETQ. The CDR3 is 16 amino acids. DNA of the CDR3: TGCGCCAGCAGCTTGGCCTTGGCTAGCGGGTACAATGAGCAGTACTTC. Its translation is CASSLALASGYNEQYF.

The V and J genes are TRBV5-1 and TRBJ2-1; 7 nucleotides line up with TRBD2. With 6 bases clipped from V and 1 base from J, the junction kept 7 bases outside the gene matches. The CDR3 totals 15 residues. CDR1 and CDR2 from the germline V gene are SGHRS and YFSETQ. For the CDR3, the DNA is TGCGCCAGCACCTCCGGGACTATGTCCTACAATGAGCAGTTCTTC. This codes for CASTSGTMSYNEQFF.